This record covers a single T cell receptor beta chain. Its antigen is not identified. Trimming took 5 bases from V and 4 from J; bases not matched to a gene: 10. The CDR3 extends over 16 amino acids. Germline V lookup: CDR1 SGHAT, CDR2 FQNNGV. These data belong to a study of cytomegalovirus exposure and HLA in healthy donors. Notes on the study in general: As was reported, the classifier diagnosed cytomegalovirus status with high specificity and sensitivity.

The PCR used 60 Vbeta and 13 Jbeta primers. Profiling relied on immunoSEQ multiplex PCR, and the TCRdb table lists in-frame clones only, not all of them. The sample yields roughly 120,000 clones, 73% seen once. This chain uses TRBV11-2 with TRBJ1-2; TRBD1 matches at 10 bases. The sample taken for sequencing was PBMCs. The source of this sequence is a woman aged 40 to 50 in good health and CMV-seronegative. CDR3 residues: CASSARWDRGAYGYTF. In DNA, the CDR3 is TGTGCCAGCAGCGCCCGATGGGACAGGGGAGCCTATGGCTACACCTTC.